This T cell receptor beta chain appears in the sequencing data of a study of neurological immune-mediated disorders. Study-wide results and limits: Multiple sclerosis patients had less TCR clonal expansion than even healthy controls, unlike HTLV-1-associated myelopathy.

Germline values: CDR1 SGHTA, CDR2 FQGNSA. This CDR3 has 12 amino acids. V was shortened by 2 bases and J by 2 bases, with 4 bases between the two germline ends. The authors produced cDNA by 5'RACE using 10-nucleotide random UMIs. TCRdb fed the 5' RACE reads into MiXCR, producing one record per CDR3 protein. The table has about 30,000 distinct CDR3 sequences, less than 6% seen once. By share, this clonotype counts as medium-sized. The antigen remains unidentified. The cell input for sorted libraries was 1 million, and those cells were CD4+ or CD8+ T cells. The chain joins TRBV7-2 to TRBJ2-7; D unclear. The sequence came from a woman between 50 and 59 years old in good health. The sequenced material came from CD4+ T cells from blood. CDR3 nucleotides: TGTGCCAGCAGCTTAAGTCCCTACGAGCAGTACTTC. Protein sequence: CASSLSPYEQYF.